This entry lists 30 T cell receptor beta chains sequenced from one sample in a study of blood T cells in healthy people across ages. Together with a sample-barcoded 5' primer, a J-beta primer mix was included in a second PCR lasting 7 to 11 cycles. MiXCR, run by TCRdb on the 5' RACE reads, gives a single entry per CDR3 protein. The sample carries about 1.8 million distinct CDR3 sequences, around 48% recorded once. The specimen sequenced was blood. These receptors were taken from a woman between 35 and 50 years old in good health.

The chain employs TRBV4-3 and TRBJ2-1; 11 nucleotides align to TRBD2. CDR3 length: 17 residues. V gave up 0 bases and J gave up 1 base; unmatched junction bases: 2. Germline CDR1 and CDR2: LGHNA and YSLEER. The CDR3 DNA reads TGCGCCAGCAGCCAAGATAGCGGGGGGGGGTCCTACAATGAGCAGTTCTTC. Its protein product is CASSQDSGGGSYNEQFF.

This chain links TRBV9 with TRBJ1-2, with 10 nucleotides matching TRBD1. This CDR3 has 14 amino acids. Germline V lookup: CDR1 SGDLS, CDR2 YYNGEE. V was clipped by 4 bases and J by 4 bases; unmatched bases: 4. This CDR3 reads CASSTRDRGYGYTF. The CDR3 nucleotides are TGTGCCAGCAGCACTCGGGACAGGGGCTATGGCTACACCTTC.

Comment on this clonotype: A much more abundant neighbour one base away suggests this may be a read error. The CDR3 loop reads CASSSALRENNEQYF. As DNA, the CDR3 is TGTGCCAGCAGCTCGGCGCTGCGGGAGAACAATGAGCAGTACTTC. This sequence joins TRBV7-1 and TRBJ2-7; 7 bases align to TRBD2. TRBV7-1 is an ORF; its function is uncertain. V lost 3 bases and J lost 7; bases outside the gene matches: 12. This CDR3 region has 15 residues.

The chain recombines TRBV20-1 with TRBJ1-2; TRBD1 might be the D (5 bases). Trimming took 6 bases from V and 8 from J, leaving 19 bases between them. Germline V CDR1 and CDR2: DFQATT, SNEGSKA (reference sequence). The CDR3 length is 13 residues. CDR3 in DNA: TGCAGTGCAACCGAAGGGACGGGAAACGGCTACACCTTC. Amino acids: CSATEGTGNGYTF.

This chain joins TRBV4-3 and TRBJ2-5, with 12 bases aligning to TRBD2. Per germline, CDR1 LGHNA and CDR2 YSLEER. This CDR3 is 16 amino acids long. V shed 0 bases, J shed 7 bases, and the junction held 6 bases outside the gene matches. In DNA, the CDR3 is TGCGCCAGCAGCCAAGATATGGCTAGCGGGGGGGGGACCCAGTACTTC. Translating gives CASSQDMASGGGTQYF.

This chain joins TRBV28 and TRBJ2-7; either TRBD1 or TRBD2 may fit D (5 bases each). The CDR3 is made up of 14 amino acids. CDR1 and CDR2 from the germline V gene are MDHEN and SYDVKM. V was clipped by 6 bases and J by 3 bases, with 15 bases between them. In nucleotides, the CDR3 is TGTGCCAGCAGCCAGGGACGCCTTATCTACGAGCAGTACTTC. It yields the protein CASSQGRLIYEQYF.

This chain links TRBV28 with TRBJ2-6; 8 bases match TRBD1. CDR3 length equals 18 residues. Looked up from germline, CDR1 is MDHEN and CDR2 is SYDVKM. The trim removed 5 bases at V and 0 bases at J, leaving 9 bases unmatched. As DNA, the CDR3 is TGTGCCAGCAGTCCCGAGGGACAGGCAAGCTCTGGGGCCAACGTCCTGACTTTC. Its translation: CASSPEGQASSGANVLTF.

This clonotype was seen more than once but under ten times. The chain couples TRBV5-6 to TRBJ2-4; no clear D gene. The V end lost 4 bases, the J end lost 7 bases, and 6 bases lay between the germline ends. The CDR3 runs 11 residues. CDR1 SGHDT and CDR2 YYEEEE come from the germline V gene. The CDR3 region is CASSTSNIQYF. The CDR3 DNA follows: TGTGCCAGCAGCACTTCTAACATTCAGTACTTC.

The chain is built from TRBV2 and TRBJ2-5, with D perhaps matching TRBD2 (5 bases). The J call could be wrong; TRBJ2-7 is a better fit for the DNA end. The length of the CDR3 is 13 residues. Germline loops: CDR1 SNHLY, CDR2 FYNNEI. CDR3 nucleotides: TGTGCCAGCAGTGAACTGCGGGTTTACGAGCAGTACTTC. It codes for CASSELRVYEQYF.

The chain combines TRBV20-1 with TRBJ2-5; a weak D match, TRBD1 (7 bases). In germline, CDR1 is DFQATT, CDR2 SNEGSKA (reference sequence). CDR3 size: 13 residues. The V and J ends lost 6 bases and 5 bases respectively, with 16 bases between them. CDR3 coding DNA: TGCAGTGCCTATGACAGGGCGGGGGAGACCCAGTACTTC. It is translated as CSAYDRAGETQYF.

Details on this clonotype: One end of the junction fails to match germline, which may point to a read error. The genes are TRBV6-6 and TRBJ2-1; D is perhaps TRBD1 (5 bases). The CDR3 is 14 residues long. CDR1 and CDR2 from the germline V gene are MNHNY and SVGAGI (reference sequence). The CDR3 sequence is CASSYGQGGNGQFF. CDR3 in DNA: TGTGCCAGCAGTTACGGGCAGGGCGGCAATGGGCAGTTCTTC.

This clonotype has only a few counts. The rearrangement joins TRBV7-9 to TRBJ2-3, with TRBD2 identical over 10 bases. The germline CDR1 and CDR2 sequences are SEHNR and FQNEAQ (reference sequence). V trimming: 4 bases; J trimming: 1 base; junction bases outside the gene matches: 5. CDR3 size: 16 residues. In DNA, the CDR3 is TGTGCCAGCAGCTATCAAGCGGGGGGGCGCACAGATACGCAGTATTTT. Amino acid sequence: CASSYQAGGRTDTQYF.

This clonotype was found a few times. V usage is TRBV4-3 and J usage is TRBJ1-4; D may be TRBD1 (5 bases). From germline, CDR1 is LGHNA and CDR2 YSLEER. The length of the CDR3 is 13 residues. Deletions cut 2 bases from V and 11 bases from J, with 12 bases between. The chain's CDR3 is CASSQPDRGKLFF. As DNA, the CDR3 is TGCGCCAGCAGCCAACCCGACAGAGGGAAACTGTTTTTT.

The rearrangement uses TRBV5-1 and TRBJ2-7; 7 bases match TRBD1. V was pared by 0 bases and J by 4 bases, with 7 bases of the junction left unmatched. The CDR3 covers 15 residues. Germline values: CDR1 SGHRS, CDR2 YFSETQ. The CDR3 here is CASSLADRERYEQYF. The CDR3 coding sequence is TGCGCCAGCAGCTTGGCTGACAGGGAGAGATACGAGCAGTACTTC.

The rearrangement joins TRBV5-4 to TRBJ2-4; D call uncertain. Germline V gene lookup returns CDR1 SGHNT and CDR2 YYREEE (reference sequence). The CDR3 is 12 amino acids. V lost 4 bases to trimming and J lost 8 bases, with 10 bases between them. CDR3 coding DNA: TGTGCCAGCAGCCACGATGGGGACATTCAGTACTTC. Amino acids: CASSHDGDIQYF.

The chain uses TRBV6-2 or TRBV6-3 and TRBJ2-1; D remains unclear. This CDR3 region has 15 residues. CDR1 MNHEY and CDR2 SVGEGT come from the germline V gene. The V end was cut by 6 bases, the J end by 0 bases, with 12 bases between. The CDR3 DNA is TGTGCCAGCAGCTTACACGCGAGCTCCTACAATGAGCAGTTCTTC. Encoded protein: CASSLHASSYNEQFF.

The chain recombines TRBV11-2 with TRBJ2-3, with TRBD1 matching 9 bases. CDR1 SGHAT and CDR2 FQNNGV come from the germline V gene. This CDR3 has 17 residues. V dropped 1 base and J dropped 2; count of bases not matched to a gene: 7. The CDR3 here is CASSLAPGTGNTDTQYF. CDR3 DNA: TGTGCCAGCAGCTTAGCCCCCGGGACAGGGAACACAGATACGCAGTATTTT.

The sample holds one count of this clonotype. The gene calls are TRBV29-1 and TRBJ1-2, with D unresolved. The V gene's germline CDR1 is SQVTM and CDR2 ANQGSEA. V was pared by 3 bases and J by 8 bases, with 10 bases between. The CDR3 has 11 residues. Here the CDR3 DNA reads TGCAGCGTTGATGTGCCGGAGGGCTACACCTTC. It specifies CSVDVPEGYTF.

The chain is built from TRBV2 and TRBJ1-4; D ambiguous. The CDR3 covers 13 residues. Trimming pared 7 bases from V and 6 bases from J, leaving 12 bases between. CDR1 is SNHLY and CDR2 is FYNNEI in the germline V gene. The chain's CDR3 is CASMVSRDEKLFF. CDR3 nucleotide sequence: TGTGCCAGCATGGTCAGTCGGGATGAAAAACTGTTTTTT.

V and J are TRBV7-2 and TRBJ1-4; D possibly corresponds to TRBD1 (5 bases). Trimming pared 0 bases from V and 5 bases from J, leaving 16 bases between. This CDR3 comprises 17 residues. Germline assignment: CDR1 SGHTA and CDR2 FQGNSA. The CDR3 region is CASSLASPHAGNEKLFF. As DNA, the CDR3 is TGTGCCAGCAGCTTAGCCAGTCCCCATGCAGGGAATGAAAAACTGTTTTTT.

The chain links TRBV6-2 or TRBV6-3 to TRBJ2-4; 10 positions match TRBD1. Germline V gene lookup returns CDR1 MNHEY and CDR2 SVGEGT. V lost 5 bases, J lost 9 bases, and 4 bases stayed unmatched. The CDR3 length is 13 residues. The CDR3 DNA sequence: TGTGCCAGCAGTCCGACAGGGGGCATCATTCAGTACTTC. Protein product: CASSPTGGIIQYF.

V is TRBV7-2 and J is TRBJ2-1, with D perhaps TRBD2 (5 bases). V lost 0 bases to trimming and J lost 6 bases, with 12 bases between them. The V gene's germline CDR1 is SGHTA and CDR2 FQGNSA. This CDR3 has 15 amino acids. The CDR3 nucleotides read TGTGCCAGCAGCTTAGCGTTCCCTAGCTCCAATGAGCAGTTCTTC. Translation gives CASSLAFPSSNEQFF.

The V and J genes are TRBV18 and TRBJ2-6; D is unclear. Germline values: CDR1 KGHSH, CDR2 LQKENI. The CDR3 sequence is 16 residues long. Trimming cost V 3 bases and J 2 bases, with 11 bases left between them. The CDR3 DNA follows: TGTGCCAGCTCACCGAAACAAAGGGCTGGGGCCAACGTCCTGACTTTC. Amino acid sequence: CASSPKQRAGANVLTF.

The rearrangement joins TRBV7-3 to TRBJ2-3; 10 nucleotides line up with TRBD1. This CDR3 is built from 16 residues. Germline lookup yields CDR1 SGHTA and CDR2 FQGTGA. Trimming took 2 bases from V and 1 from J; bases not matched to a gene: 3. The CDR3 DNA sequence: TGTGCCAGCAGCTTAGGGACAGGGGTTGGCACAGATACGCAGTATTTT. It encodes CASSLGTGVGTDTQYF.

V is TRBV28 and J is TRBJ1-5, with 7 bases matching TRBD1. In germline, CDR1 is MDHEN, CDR2 SYDVKM. This CDR3 has 12 residues. Trimming at V came to 9 bases and at J to 6 bases, leaving 5 bases not matched to a gene. The CDR3 spells CASSTGSQPQHF. DNA of the CDR3: TGTGCCAGTTCGACAGGGTCTCAGCCCCAGCATTTT.

The chain recombines TRBV4-3 with TRBJ2-5, with 7 bases matching TRBD1. This CDR3 contains 16 residues. With V trimmed by 3 bases and J by 5 bases, 12 bases remained unmatched. Germline V gene data show CDR1 as LGHNA and CDR2 as YSLEER. The CDR3 DNA is TGCGCCAGCAGCCAGGTGGGGCAGGGGGAGTTGGAGACCCAGTACTTC. Translation gives CASSQVGQGELETQYF.

To note about this clonotype: Germline is not matched at one junction end, which may reflect a read error. Here the CDR3 DNA reads TGTGCCAGCAGCTTAGCACACCTTACAGGGATTGGGGCCAACGTCCAGACTTTC. Its translation is CASSLAHLTGIGANVQTF. The chain employs TRBV7-2 and TRBJ2-6; D might be TRBD1 (6 bases). The CDR3 contains 18 residues. Germline CDR1 reads SGHTA; CDR2 reads FQGNSA.

V usage is TRBV4-2 and J usage is TRBJ2-7, with 10 bases identical to TRBD2. Germline CDR1 is LGHNA and CDR2 is YNFKEQ. With V trimmed by 1 base and J by 9 bases, 12 bases remained unmatched. The CDR3 length is 16 residues. This CDR3 reads CASSQAIQSGTSVQYF. CDR3 in DNA: TGTGCCAGCAGCCAAGCCATCCAATCCGGGACTAGCGTGCAGTACTTC.

This clonotype was observed a single time. The rearrangement uses TRBV6-2 or TRBV6-3 and TRBJ2-1; 7 nucleotides agree with TRBD2. The germline CDR1 and CDR2 sequences are MNHEY and SVGEGT. The CDR3 extends over 15 amino acids. The V gene end was trimmed by 7 bases and the J gene end by 6 bases; junction bases not matched to a gene: 12. Written as DNA, the CDR3 is TGTGCCAGCAATAAAGCGAGAGTAGCGGGCAATGAGCAGTTCTTC. It translates to CASNKARVAGNEQFF.

This clonotype occurred a few times. This chain joins TRBV27 and TRBJ2-7; 7 bases fit TRBD2. Looked up from germline, CDR1 is MNHEY and CDR2 is SMNVEV (reference sequence). The V and J ends lost 5 bases and 7 bases, in that order; junction bases with no gene match: 8. This CDR3 has 13 amino acids. CDR3 protein: CASSLYAGDEQYF. The CDR3 region has the DNA TGTGCCAGCAGTCTATACGCGGGGGATGAGCAGTACTTC.